This section outlines one T cell receptor (beta chain) sequence together with its context. The antigen remains undetermined. From the reads, TCRdb called clonotypes with MiXCR, one entry per CDR3 protein. The table records approximately 990,000 distinct CDR3 sequences, roughly 31% of them present only once. The data were taken from a study of T cell repertoires in cytomegalovirus infection. Background on the study: Public signatures in TCR beta pointed to CMV infection and matching HLA type. Study-level results: CMV-specific TCR beta clonotypes restricted by HLA-C were the ones dominating the ex vivo response.

Here the sequenced sample was cultured CD8+ T cells from PBMCs, taken from culture after CMV antigen stimulation. This receptor was taken from a human donor in good health (CMV status not recorded). Some clones in this sample may be carry-over from other donors' samples.

Written as DNA, the CDR3 is TGTGCCAGCAGCTTCAGGGGTCGGGGGAACACCGGGGAGCTGTTTTTT. Residues: CASSFRGRGNTGELFF. This chain links TRBV7-6 with TRBJ2-2; TRBD1 is a possible D gene (6 bases). With 3 bases removed from V and 1 base from J, the gap between germline ends came to 12 bases. The CDR3 has 16 residues. Germline V gives CDR1 SGHVS, CDR2 FNYEAQ.